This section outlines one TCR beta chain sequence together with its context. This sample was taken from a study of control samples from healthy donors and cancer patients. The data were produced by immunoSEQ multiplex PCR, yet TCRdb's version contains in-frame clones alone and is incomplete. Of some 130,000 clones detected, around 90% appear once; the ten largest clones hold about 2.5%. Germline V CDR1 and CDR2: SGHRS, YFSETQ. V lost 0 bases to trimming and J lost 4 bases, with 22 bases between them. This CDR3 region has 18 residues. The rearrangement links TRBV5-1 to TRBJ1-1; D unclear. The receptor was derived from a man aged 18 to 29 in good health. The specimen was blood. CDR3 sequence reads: CASSLATGERGWSTEAFF. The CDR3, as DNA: TGCGCCAGCAGCTTGGCGACTGGCGAGCGGGGTTGGAGCACTGAAGCTTTCTTT.